The source of this TCR beta chain is a study of T cell responses to AZD1222 COVID-19 vaccine (dated by TCRdb to the early 2020s). For the wider study: AZD1222 recipients with second doses at about 4 weeks or about 12 weeks were pooled, because spike-specific TCR depth and breadth did not differ between schedules. A total of 233 trial participants underwent TCR sequencing, of whom around 200 received two doses of AZD1222 and about 25 received two doses of the MenACWY control vaccine. Trial participants were enrolled by age into subgroups of 18-55, 56-69 and 70-plus years, and around 150, 28 and 57 TCR-sequenced participants, respectively, were included in these subgroups.

General study outcomes and caveats: The whole spike protein was spanned by vaccine-associated CD4 TCRs, and dominant responses were seen in regions 160-218 and 743-854. Nearly half of unique spike-specific TCRs reportedly recognized epitopes outside regions mutated in the B.1.351 and B.1.1.7 variants. Participants were mostly white British, with more females than males. The authors suggested clonal diversity may have been underestimated. After two AZD1222 doses, spike-specific TCR breadth and depth were significantly higher than at day 0 and than in MenACWY recipients. Conclusions about previously exposed vaccinees are limited, since just six AZD1222 recipients were seropositive for SARS-CoV-2 at baseline. The 56-69-year group was small, and its depth increase did not reach significance, likely because of low power. No day 14 peak-response samples were available, so repertoires were characterized only after the peak T cell response.

As for this clone: Its binding antigen is unknown. No per-base quality is available; no much larger clone lies one base away.

The CDR3 regions of human TCRbeta chains were analyzed by immunosequencing. The paper's data handling went like this. TCRs in the repertoires were matched against a reference library of SARS-CoV-2-specific TCRs that had been generated with the MIRA antigen-specificity platform. Breadth meant the fraction of unique TCRs that were SARS-CoV-2-associated, whereas depth meant the fraction of total T cells that were SARS-CoV-2-associated. Using the MIRA data, each spike-specific TCR was assigned both to the spike region to which the TCR was reactive and to a CD4 or CD8 class. Log10-transformed breadth and depth values were compared by one-way ANOVA with Sidak's multiple comparisons tests. TCRdb's version of the immuneACCESS table is confined to in-frame rearrangements and falls short of the full clone set. An unresolved V gene accounts for under half of the shortfall where checked; the remainder is of unknown origin. The DNA was the basis for D and trimming; V, J and clone size are from that table. This sample gives approximately 100,000 clones in total; approximately 89% of them show up just once. The leading ten clones occupy over 15% of the sample.

The time point label here, explained by the study, means: baseline before first vaccination. Vaccinee samples came from UK trials COV001 and COV002, including a single-blind randomized controlled phase 2/3 trial of AZD1222 (ChAdOx1 nCoV-19) in healthy adults. For TCRbeta chain sequencing, PBMC samples from trial participants were taken at day 0 and at day 28 after the second dose. Sequences were derived from peripheral blood, sampled on day 0 of AZD1222 vaccination. This sequence was found in an adult in good health.

The CDR3 sequence is CASSQGYGNTIYF. The base sequence is TGTGCCAGCAGCCAAGGGTACGGAAACACCATATATTTT. In this chain, TRBV3-1 (or the pseudogene TRBV3-2) is recombined with TRBJ1-3; the D segment cannot be called with confidence. V is pared back by 1 base and J by 4 bases, with 5 bases lying between the germline termini. The CDR3, from cysteine to phenylalanine, totals 13 residues. Of all the DNA, just the CDR3 is kept, 39 bases in frame from base 1. As encoded in the germline V gene (reference sequence), CDR1 is LGHDT while CDR2 is YNNKEL.